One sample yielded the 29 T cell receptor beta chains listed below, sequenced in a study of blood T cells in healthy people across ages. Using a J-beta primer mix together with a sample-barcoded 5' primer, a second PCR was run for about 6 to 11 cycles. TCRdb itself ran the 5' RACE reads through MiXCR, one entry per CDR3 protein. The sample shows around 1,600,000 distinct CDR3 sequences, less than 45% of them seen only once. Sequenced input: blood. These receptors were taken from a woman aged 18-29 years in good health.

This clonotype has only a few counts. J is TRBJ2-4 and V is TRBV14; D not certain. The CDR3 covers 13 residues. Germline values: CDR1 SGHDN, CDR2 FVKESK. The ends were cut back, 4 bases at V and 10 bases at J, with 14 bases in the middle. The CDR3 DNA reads TGTGCCAGCAGCCGCATGACAACAAGTATTCAGTACTTC. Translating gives CASSRMTTSIQYF.

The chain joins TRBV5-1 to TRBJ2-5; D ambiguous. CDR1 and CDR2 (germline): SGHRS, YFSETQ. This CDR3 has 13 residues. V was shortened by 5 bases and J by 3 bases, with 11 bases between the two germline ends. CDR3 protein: CASRYGPKETQYF. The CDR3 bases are TGCGCCAGCAGATATGGACCGAAAGAGACCCAGTACTTC.

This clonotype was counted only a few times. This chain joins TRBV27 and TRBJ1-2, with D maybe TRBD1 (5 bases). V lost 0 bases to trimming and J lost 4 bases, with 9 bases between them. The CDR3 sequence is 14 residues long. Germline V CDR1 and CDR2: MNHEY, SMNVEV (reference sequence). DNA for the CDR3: TGTGCCAGCAGTTTATCTGAGGGGCCCTATGGCTACACCTTC. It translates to CASSLSEGPYGYTF.

In nucleotides, the CDR3 is TGTGCCAGCAGTTACGATGGGGTGGAGACCCAGTACTTC. Encoded protein: CASSYDGVETQYF. The chain combines TRBV6-2 or TRBV6-3 with TRBJ2-5; no reliable D call. The V gene lost 2 bases and the J gene lost 5 bases, with 9 bases spanning the gap. CDR1 MNHEY and CDR2 SVGEGT come from the germline V gene. The CDR3 extends over 13 amino acids.

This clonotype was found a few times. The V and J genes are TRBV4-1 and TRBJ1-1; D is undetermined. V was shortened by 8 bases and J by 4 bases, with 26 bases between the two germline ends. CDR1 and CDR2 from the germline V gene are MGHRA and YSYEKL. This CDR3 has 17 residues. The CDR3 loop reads CASAQSPRRAVATEAFF. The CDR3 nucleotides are TGCGCCAGCGCACAAAGTCCCAGGAGGGCGGTAGCCACTGAAGCTTTCTTT.

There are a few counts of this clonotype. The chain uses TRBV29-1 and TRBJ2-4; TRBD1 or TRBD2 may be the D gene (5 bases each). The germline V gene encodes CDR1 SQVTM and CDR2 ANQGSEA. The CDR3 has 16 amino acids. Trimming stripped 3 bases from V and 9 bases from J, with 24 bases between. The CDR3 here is CSVDGAGTPFGRIQYF. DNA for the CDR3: TGCAGCGTTGACGGGGCAGGAACTCCGTTTGGGCGCATTCAGTACTTC.

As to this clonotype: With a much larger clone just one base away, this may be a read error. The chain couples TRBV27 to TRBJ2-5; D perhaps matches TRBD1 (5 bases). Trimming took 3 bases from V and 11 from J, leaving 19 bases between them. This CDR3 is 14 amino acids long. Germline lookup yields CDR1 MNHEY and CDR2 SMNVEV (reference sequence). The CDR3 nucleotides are TGTGCCAGCAGTTTGTATGACAGCTACAATGAGCAGTACTTC. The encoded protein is CASSLYDSYNEQYF.

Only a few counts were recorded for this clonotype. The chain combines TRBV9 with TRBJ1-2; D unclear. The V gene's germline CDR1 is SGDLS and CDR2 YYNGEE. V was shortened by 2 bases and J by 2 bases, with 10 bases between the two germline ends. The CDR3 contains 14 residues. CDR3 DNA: TGTGCCAGCAGCGTTTTTTGGGGAAACTATGGCTACACCTTC. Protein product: CASSVFWGNYGYTF.

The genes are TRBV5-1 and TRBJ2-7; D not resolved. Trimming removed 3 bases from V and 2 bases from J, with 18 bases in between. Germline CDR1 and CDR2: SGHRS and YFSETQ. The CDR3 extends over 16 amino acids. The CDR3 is CASSWAANLKPYEQYF. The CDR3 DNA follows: TGCGCCAGCAGCTGGGCCGCTAACCTCAAGCCCTACGAGCAGTACTTC.

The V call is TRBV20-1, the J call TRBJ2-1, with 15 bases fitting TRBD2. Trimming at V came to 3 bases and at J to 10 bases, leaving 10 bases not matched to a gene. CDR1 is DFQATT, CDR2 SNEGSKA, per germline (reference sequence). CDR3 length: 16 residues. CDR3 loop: CSASPGLAGGLGEQFF. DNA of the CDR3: TGCAGTGCTAGCCCCGGACTAGCGGGGGGGCTCGGAGAGCAGTTCTTC.

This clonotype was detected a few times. The CDR3 region is CASSPRLSYPPLHF. CDR3 DNA: TGTGCCAGCAGTCCAAGACTGAGTTATCCACCCCTCCACTTT. The chain joins TRBV28 to TRBJ1-6; D remains unclear. The V and J ends lost 5 bases and 11 bases respectively, with 16 bases between them. The CDR3 spans 14 residues. Germline loops: CDR1 MDHEN, CDR2 SYDVKM.

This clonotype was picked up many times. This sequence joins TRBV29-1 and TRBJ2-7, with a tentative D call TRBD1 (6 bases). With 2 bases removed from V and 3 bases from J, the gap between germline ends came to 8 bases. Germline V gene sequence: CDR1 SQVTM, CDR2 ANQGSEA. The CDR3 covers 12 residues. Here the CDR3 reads CSVEKQGYEQYF. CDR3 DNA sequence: TGCAGCGTTGAAAAACAGGGCTACGAGCAGTACTTC.

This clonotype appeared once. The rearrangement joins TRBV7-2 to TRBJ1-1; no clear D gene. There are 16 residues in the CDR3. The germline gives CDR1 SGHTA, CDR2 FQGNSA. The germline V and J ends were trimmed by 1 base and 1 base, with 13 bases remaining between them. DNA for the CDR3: TGTGCCAGCAGCTTAGTGTTAGGCCCGCCGAACACTGAAGCTTTCTTT. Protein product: CASSLVLGPPNTEAFF.

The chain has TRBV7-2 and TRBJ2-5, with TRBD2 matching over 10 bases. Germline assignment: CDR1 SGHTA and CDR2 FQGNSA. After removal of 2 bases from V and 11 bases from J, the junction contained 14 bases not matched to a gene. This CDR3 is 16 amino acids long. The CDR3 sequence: CASSLKRGGSYNEQYF. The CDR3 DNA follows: TGTGCCAGCAGCTTAAAGCGGGGGGGCAGCTACAATGAGCAGTACTTC. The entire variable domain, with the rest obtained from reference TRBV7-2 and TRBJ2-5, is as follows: GAGVSQSPSNKVTEKGKDVELRCDPISGHTALYWYRQSLGQGLEFLIYFQGNSAPDKSGLPSDRFSAERTGGSVSTLTIQRTQQEDSAVYLCASSLKRGGSYNEQYFGPGTRLLVL.

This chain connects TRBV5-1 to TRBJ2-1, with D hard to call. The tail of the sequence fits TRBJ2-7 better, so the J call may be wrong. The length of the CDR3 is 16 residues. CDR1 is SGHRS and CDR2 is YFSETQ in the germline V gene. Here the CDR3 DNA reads TGCGCCAGCAGCTCCTCCTGGCGGAGCTCCTACAATGAGCAGTACTTC. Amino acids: CASSSSWRSSYNEQYF.

The CDR3 loop reads CASSFHRGNSYEQYF. The DNA of the CDR3 is TGTGCCAGCAGCTTCCACAGGGGGAACTCCTACGAGCAGTACTTC. The rearrangement links TRBV11-2 to TRBJ2-7, with 8 bases lining up with TRBD1. V trimming: 3 bases; J trimming: 0 bases; junction bases outside the gene matches: 4. This CDR3 is 15 amino acids long. Germline V gene sequence: CDR1 SGHAT, CDR2 FQNNGV. Supplemented by reference TRBV11-2 and TRBJ2-7, the full variable domain reads EAGVAQSPRYKIIEKRQSVAFWCNPISGHATLYWYQQILGQGPKLLIQFQNNGVVDDSQLPKDRFSAERLKGVDSTLKIQPAKLEDSAVYLCASSFHRGNSYEQYFGPGTRLTVT.

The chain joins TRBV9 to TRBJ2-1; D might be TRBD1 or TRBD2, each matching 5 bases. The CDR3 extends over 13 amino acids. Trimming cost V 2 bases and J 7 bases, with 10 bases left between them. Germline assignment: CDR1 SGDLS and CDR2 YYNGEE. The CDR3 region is CASSVARENEQFF. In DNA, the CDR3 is TGTGCCAGCAGCGTTGCCAGGGAGAATGAGCAGTTCTTC.

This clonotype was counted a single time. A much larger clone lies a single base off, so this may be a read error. In nucleotides, the CDR3 is TGTGCCAGCAGTGAAGGGGGTAGCGGAGCTTCCTACGAGCAGTACTTC. Encoded protein: CASSEGGSGASYEQYF. This chain links TRBV25-1 with TRBJ2-7, with D perhaps matching TRBD2 (6 bases). V was shortened by 2 bases and J by 1 base, with 15 bases between the two germline ends. Germline assignment: CDR1 MGHDK and CDR2 SYGVNS. The CDR3 runs to 16 residues.

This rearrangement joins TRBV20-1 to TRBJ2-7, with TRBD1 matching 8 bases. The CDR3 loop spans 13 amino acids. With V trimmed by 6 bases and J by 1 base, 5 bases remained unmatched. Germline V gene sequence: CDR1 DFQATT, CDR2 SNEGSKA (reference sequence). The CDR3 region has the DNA TGCAGTGCCGCCAGACAGGGGTCCTACGAGCAGTACTTC. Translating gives CSAARQGSYEQYF.

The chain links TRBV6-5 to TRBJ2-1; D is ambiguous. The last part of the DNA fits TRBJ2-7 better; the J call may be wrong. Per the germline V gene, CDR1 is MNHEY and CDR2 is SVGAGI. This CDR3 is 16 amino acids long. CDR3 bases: TGTGCCAGCAGTTACCGAGGAACCTTCTCCTACAATGAGCAGTACTTC. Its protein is CASSYRGTFSYNEQYF.

CDR3 in amino acids: CASSPPTGDHGYTF. CDR3 coding DNA: TGTGCCAGCAGTCCCCCTACAGGGGATCATGGCTACACCTTC. This sequence joins TRBV6-2 or TRBV6-3 and TRBJ1-2, with 7 bases matching TRBD1. The germline gives CDR1 MNHEY, CDR2 SVGEGT. Germline trimming cut 5 bases from V and 6 bases from J; bases unmatched to any gene: 9. The CDR3 runs to 14 residues.

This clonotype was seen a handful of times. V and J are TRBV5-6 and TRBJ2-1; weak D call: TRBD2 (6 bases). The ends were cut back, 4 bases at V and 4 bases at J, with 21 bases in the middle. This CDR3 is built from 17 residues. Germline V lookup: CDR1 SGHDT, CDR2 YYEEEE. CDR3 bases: TGTGCCAGCAGCATGGACGTCGGGGCCGGGACTTACAATGAGCAGTTCTTC. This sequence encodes CASSMDVGAGTYNEQFF.

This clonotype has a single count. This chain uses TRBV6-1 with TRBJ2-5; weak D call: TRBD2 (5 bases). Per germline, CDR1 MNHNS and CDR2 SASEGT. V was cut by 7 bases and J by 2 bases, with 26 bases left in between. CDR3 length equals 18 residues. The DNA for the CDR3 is TGTGCCAGCACGACCGGACTTCTGCTCCCCGACCCGCAAGAGACCCAGTACTTC. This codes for CASTTGLLLPDPQETQYF.

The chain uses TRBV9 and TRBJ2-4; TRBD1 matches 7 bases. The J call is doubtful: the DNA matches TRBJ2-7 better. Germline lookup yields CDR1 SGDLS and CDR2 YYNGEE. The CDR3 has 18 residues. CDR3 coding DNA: TGTGCCAGCAGCGTAGGACTTCCAAACAGGGGTTTTGCCATCGAGCAGTACTTC. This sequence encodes CASSVGLPNRGFAIEQYF.

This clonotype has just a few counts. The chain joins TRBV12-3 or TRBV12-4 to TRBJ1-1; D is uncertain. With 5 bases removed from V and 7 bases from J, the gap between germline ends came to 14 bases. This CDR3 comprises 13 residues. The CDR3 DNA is TGTGCCAGCAGTCCCGGGTGGACCAATGAAGCTTTCTTT. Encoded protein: CASSPGWTNEAFF.

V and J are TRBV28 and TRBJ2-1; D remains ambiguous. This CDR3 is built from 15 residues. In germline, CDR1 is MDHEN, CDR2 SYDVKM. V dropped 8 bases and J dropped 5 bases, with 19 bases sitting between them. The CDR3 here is CASSPIAPQHNEQFF. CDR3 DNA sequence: TGTGCCAGCTCACCGATAGCACCTCAACACAATGAGCAGTTCTTC.

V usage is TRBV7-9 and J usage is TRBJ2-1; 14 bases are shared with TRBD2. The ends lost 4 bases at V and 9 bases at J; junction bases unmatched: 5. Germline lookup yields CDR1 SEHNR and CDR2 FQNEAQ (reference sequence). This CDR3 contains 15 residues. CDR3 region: CASSSTSGRASEQFF. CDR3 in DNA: TGTGCCAGCAGCTCGACTAGCGGGAGGGCTAGTGAGCAGTTCTTC.

CDR3 nucleotide sequence: TGTGCCACCTATCCAAGGGGTGCTGGGGCCAACGTCCTGACTTTC. Its translation is CATYPRGAGANVLTF. The chain combines TRBV7-9 with TRBJ2-6; perhaps TRBD1 as D (5 bases). The V end lost 10 bases, the J end lost 2 bases, and 15 bases lay between the germline ends. Germline CDR1 SEHNR, CDR2 FQNEAQ (reference sequence). This CDR3 comprises 15 residues.

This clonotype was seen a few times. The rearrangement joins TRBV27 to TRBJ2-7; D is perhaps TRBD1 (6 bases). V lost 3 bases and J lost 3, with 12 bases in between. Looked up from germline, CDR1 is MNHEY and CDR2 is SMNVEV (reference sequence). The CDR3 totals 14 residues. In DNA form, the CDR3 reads TGTGCCAGCAGTTTCTCTGGGGGCCTCTACGAGCAGTACTTC. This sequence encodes CASSFSGGLYEQYF.